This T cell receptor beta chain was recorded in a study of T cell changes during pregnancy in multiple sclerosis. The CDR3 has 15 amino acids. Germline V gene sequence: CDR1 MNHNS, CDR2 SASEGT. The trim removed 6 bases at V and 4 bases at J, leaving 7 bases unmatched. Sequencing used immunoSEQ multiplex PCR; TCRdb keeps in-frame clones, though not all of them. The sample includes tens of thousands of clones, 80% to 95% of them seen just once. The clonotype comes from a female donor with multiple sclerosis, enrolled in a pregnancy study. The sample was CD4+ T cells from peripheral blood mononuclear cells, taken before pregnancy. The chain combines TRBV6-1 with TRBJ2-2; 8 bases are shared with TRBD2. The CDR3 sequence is CASRTGTRGTGELFF. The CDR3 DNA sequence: TGTGCCAGCAGAACCGGGACTAGAGGCACCGGGGAGCTGTTTTTT.